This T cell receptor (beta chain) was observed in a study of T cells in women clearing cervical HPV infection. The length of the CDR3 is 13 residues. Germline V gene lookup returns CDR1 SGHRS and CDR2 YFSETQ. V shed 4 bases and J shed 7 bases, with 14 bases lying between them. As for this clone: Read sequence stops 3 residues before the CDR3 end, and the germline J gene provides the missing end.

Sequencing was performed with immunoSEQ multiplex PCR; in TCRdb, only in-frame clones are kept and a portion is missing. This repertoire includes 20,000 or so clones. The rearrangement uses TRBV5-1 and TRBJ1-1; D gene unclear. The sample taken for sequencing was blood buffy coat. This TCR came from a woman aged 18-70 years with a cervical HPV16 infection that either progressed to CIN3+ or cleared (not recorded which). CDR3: CASSLRPSGEAFF. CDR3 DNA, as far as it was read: TGCGCCAGCAGCCTCCGACCCAGCGGTGAA.